This record covers a single T cell receptor (beta chain). These data belong to a study of T cell changes during pregnancy in multiple sclerosis. Repertoires were generated with immunoSEQ multiplex PCR, while TCRdb's copy carries only in-frame clones and drops some. The data contain about 67,000 clones, more than 85% of them singletons. The CDR3 has 15 amino acids. CDR1 and CDR2 (germline): WSHSY, SAAADI. V lost 6 bases to trimming and J lost 6 bases; unmatched junction nucleotides: 11. Source: peripheral blood, taken in the first trimester of pregnancy. This sequence was found in a female donor with multiple sclerosis, enrolled in a pregnancy study. V and J are TRBV10-2 and TRBJ2-1, with 7 bases identical to TRBD2. This CDR3 reads CASRLKGRGPNEQFF. CDR3 sequence (DNA): TGCGCCAGCAGACTAAAGGGGAGGGGCCCCAATGAGCAGTTCTTC.